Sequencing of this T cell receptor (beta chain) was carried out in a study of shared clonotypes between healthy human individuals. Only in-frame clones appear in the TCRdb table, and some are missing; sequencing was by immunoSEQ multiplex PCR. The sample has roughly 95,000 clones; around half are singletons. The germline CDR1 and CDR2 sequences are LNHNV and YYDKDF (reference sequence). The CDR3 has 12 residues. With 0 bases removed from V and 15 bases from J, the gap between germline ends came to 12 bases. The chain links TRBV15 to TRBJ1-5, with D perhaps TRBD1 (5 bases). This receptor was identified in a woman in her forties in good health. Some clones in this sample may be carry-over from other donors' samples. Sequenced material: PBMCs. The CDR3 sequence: CATSRERTTRHF. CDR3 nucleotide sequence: TGTGCCACCAGCAGAGAACGGACAACTCGGCATTTT.